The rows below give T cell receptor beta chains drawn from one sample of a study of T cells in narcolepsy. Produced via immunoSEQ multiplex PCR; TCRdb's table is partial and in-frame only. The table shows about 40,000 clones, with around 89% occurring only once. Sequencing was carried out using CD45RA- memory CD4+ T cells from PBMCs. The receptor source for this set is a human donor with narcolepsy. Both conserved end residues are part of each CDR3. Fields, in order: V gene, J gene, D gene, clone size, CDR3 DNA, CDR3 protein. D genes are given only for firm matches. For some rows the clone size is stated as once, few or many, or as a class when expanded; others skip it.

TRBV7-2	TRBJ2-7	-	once	TGTGCCAGCAGCTTAGCCGGCAGCTCCTACGAGCAGTACTTC	CASSLAGSSYEQYF
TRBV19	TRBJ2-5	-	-	TGTGCCAGTAGTAGGAGGGGGCAAGAGACCCAGTACTTC	CASSRRGQETQYF
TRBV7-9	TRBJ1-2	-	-	TGTGCCAGCAGCTCTAGCAGGGAGGGCTACACCTTC	CASSSSREGYTF
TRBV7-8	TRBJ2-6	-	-	TGTGCCAGCGCGAGACAGATCTCTGGGGCCAACGTCCTGACTTTC	CASARQISGANVLTF
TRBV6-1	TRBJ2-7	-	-	TGTGCCAGCAGCAACTACCTCGAGCAGTACTTC	CASSNYLEQYF
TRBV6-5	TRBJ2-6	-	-	TGTGCCAGCATAGGACAGTTATCTGGGGCCAACGTCCTGACTTTC	CASIGQLSGANVLTF
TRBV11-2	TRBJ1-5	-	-	TGTGCCAGCAGCCTCCATAACTCCAATCAGCCCCAGCATTTT	CASSLHNSNQPQHF
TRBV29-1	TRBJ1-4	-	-	TGCAGCGCTGCCCCCTCGGTGGGGGAAAAACTGTTTTTT	CSAAPSVGEKLFF
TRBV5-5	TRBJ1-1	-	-	TGTGCCAGCAGCCTAGACAGGTTGAACACTGAAGCTTTCTTT	CASSLDRLNTEAFF
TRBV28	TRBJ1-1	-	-	TGTGCCAGCAGACGAGACACTGAAGCTTTCTTT	CASRRDTEAFF
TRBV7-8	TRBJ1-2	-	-	TGTGCCAGCAAATTACAGACAGCCCTCTATGGCTACACCTTC	CASKLQTALYGYTF
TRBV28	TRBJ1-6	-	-	TGTGCCAGCAGTTTATTAGGATCACCCCTCCACTTT	CASSLLGSPLHF
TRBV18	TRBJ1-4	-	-	TGTGCCAGCTCACCGAGGGCGAGGGAAAAACTGTTTTTT	CASSPRAREKLFF
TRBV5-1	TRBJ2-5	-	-	TGCGCCAGCAGCTTGTCAGAAGAGACCCAGTACTTC	CASSLSEETQYF
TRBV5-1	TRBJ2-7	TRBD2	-	TGCGCCAGCAGCTTGGGGCTAGCGGGAGTACCCGAGCAGTACTTC	CASSLGLAGVPEQYF
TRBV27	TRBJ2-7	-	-	TGTGCCAGCAGTTTAATGCCGACGATACCTTCATCCGGCGAGCAGTACTTC	CASSLMPTIPSSGEQYF
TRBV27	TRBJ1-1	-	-	TGTGCCAGCAGTGAGGGTTTATGGGACACTGAAGCTTTCTTT	CASSEGLWDTEAFF
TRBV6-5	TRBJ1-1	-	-	TGTGCCAGCAGAAAGGGGGGTATGAACACTGAAGCTTTCTTT	CASRKGGMNTEAFF